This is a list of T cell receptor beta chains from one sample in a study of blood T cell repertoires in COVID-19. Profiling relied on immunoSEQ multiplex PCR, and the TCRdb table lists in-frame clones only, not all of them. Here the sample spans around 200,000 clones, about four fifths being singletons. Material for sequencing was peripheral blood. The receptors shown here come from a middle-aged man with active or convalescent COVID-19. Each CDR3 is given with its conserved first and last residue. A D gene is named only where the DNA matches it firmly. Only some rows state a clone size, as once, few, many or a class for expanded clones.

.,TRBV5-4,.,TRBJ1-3,TGTGCCAGCAGCGACCCACGGGGGTCGCGAAACACCATATATTTT,CASSDPRGSRNTIYF
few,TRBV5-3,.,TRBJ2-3,TGTGCCAGAAGCGTTGGTTACCGGGAGTGGGACTGTGATACGCAGTATTTT,CARSVGYREWDCDTQYF
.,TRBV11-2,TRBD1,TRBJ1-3,TGTGCCAGCAGCTCAATGGCTTGGTCCGGACAGGCCTCTGGAAACACCATATATTTT,CASSSMAWSGQASGNTIYF
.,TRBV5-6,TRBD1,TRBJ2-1,TGTGCCAGCAGCTCTAAGGACAGGGCCTACAATGAGCAGTTCTTC,CASSSKDRAYNEQFF
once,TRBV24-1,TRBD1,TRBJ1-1,TGTGCCACCAGGGACGACAGGGCAGGGACTGAAGCTTTCTTT,CATRDDRAGTEAFF
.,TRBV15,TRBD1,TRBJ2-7,TGTGCCACCAGCAGGGACAGGGACTACGAGCAGTACTTC,CATSRDRDYEQYF
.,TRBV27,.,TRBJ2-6,TGTGCCAGCAGTTTTGTATCTGGGGCCAACGTCCTGACTTTC,CASSFVSGANVLTF
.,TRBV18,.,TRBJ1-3,TGTGCCAGCTCATCGGGCGGGCGAAACACCATATATTTT,CASSSGGRNTIYF
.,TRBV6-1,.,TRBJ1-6,TGTGCCAGCAGTGATTCCAGGGCGAATTCACCCCTCCACTTT,CASSDSRANSPLHF
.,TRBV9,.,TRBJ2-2,TGTGCCAGCAGGTCGAGGATGATCGGGGAGCTGTTTTTT,CASRSRMIGELFF
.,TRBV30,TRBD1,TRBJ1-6,TGTGCCTGGAGTGCAGGGGGCGTCGATAATTCACCCCTCCACTTT,CAWSAGGVDNSPLHF
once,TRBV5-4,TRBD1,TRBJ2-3,TGTGCCAGCAGCTTGACGGACAGGGTGACAGATACGCAGTATTTT,CASSLTDRVTDTQYF
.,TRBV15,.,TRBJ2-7,TGTGCCACCAGCAGAGAAATGTTTACAGGCTACGAGCAGTACTTC,CATSREMFTGYEQYF
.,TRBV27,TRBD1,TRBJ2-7,TGTGCCAGCAGTTCCCAACAGGGGCGTCCCTACGAGCAGTACTTC,CASSSQQGRPYEQYF
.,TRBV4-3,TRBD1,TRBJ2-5,TGCGCCAGCAGCCAAGATCGGGACAGCCAGACCCAGTACTTC,CASSQDRDSQTQYF
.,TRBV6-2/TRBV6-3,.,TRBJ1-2,TGTGCCAGCAGCCACGACAGAGGAAATGGCTACACCTTC,CASSHDRGNGYTF
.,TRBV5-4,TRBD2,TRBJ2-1,TGTGCCAGCAGCTTCGCGGGGGGAAAATACAATGAGCAGTTCTTC,CASSFAGGKYNEQFF
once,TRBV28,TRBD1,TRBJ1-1,TGTGCCAGCAGTTTACTGGCAGGGGGCCGAAGCACTGAAGCTTTCTTT,CASSLLAGGRSTEAFF
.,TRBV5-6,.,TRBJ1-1,TGTGCCAGCAGCTTGGGGCCTGAAGCTTTCTTT,CASSLGPEAFF
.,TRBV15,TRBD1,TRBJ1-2,TGTGCCACCAGCAGAGATGTAAATTGGGGACAGCGACGCGCTAACTATGGCTACACCTTC,CATSRDVNWGQRRANYGYTF
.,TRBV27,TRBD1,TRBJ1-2,TGTGCCAGCAGTTACAGGGGGCTTCGTGGCTACACCTTC,CASSYRGLRGYTF
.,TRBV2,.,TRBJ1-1,TGTGCCAGCAGTGAAGGGGGAAGGAGGGCCAGGATGAACACTGAAGCTTTCTTT,CASSEGGRRARMNTEAFF
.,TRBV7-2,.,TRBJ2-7,TGTGCCAGCAGCCCTTTTTTTTGGGGGCAAAACGAGCAGTACTTC,CASSPFFWGQNEQYF
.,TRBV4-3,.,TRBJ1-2,TGCGCCAGCAGCCAACTCCAGGGTGACTATGGCTACACCTTC,CASSQLQGDYGYTF
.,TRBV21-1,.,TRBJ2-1,TGCGCCAGCAGCAAAGATCAAGAGCCGCGTAACAATGAGCAGTTCTTC,CASSKDQEPRNNEQFF
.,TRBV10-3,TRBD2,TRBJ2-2,TGTGCCATCAAAGGACTAGCGGGCCCCGGAGTGGAGCTGTTTTTT,CAIKGLAGPGVELFF
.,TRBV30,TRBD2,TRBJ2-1,TGTGCCTGGACCACCCATGGGGCTAGCGGGAGGGCCTACAATGAGCAGTTCTTC,CAWTTHGASGRAYNEQFF
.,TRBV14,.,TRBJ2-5,TGTGCCAGCAGCCTCCTCAGGGGAAGGGGGACCCAGTACTTC,CASSLLRGRGTQYF
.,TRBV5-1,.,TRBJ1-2,TGCGCCAGCAGCTTGGGAGTTTCTGGCTACACCTTC,CASSLGVSGYTF
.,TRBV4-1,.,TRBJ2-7,TGCGCCAGCAGCCAATTTGGCCCCCCGGCAAGGAGCTCCTACGAGCAGTACTTC,CASSQFGPPARSSYEQYF
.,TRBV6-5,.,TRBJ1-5,TGTGCCAGCATTGGACATGCTAATCAGCCCCAGCATTTT,CASIGHANQPQHF
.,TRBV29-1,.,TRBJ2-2,TGCAGCGTTGAAGTTTGGGGGGACACCGGGGAGCTGTTTTTT,CSVEVWGDTGELFF
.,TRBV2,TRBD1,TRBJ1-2,TGTGCCAGCAGCCCTCCCGGGACAGGGAGCTATGGCTACACCTTC,CASSPPGTGSYGYTF
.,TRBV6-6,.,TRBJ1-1,TGTGCCAGCGGAGTGACTGAAGCTTTCTTT,CASGVTEAFF
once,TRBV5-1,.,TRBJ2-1,TGCGCCAGCAGCTCGACTAGTAGGTCTTACAATGAGCAGTTCTTC,CASSSTSRSYNEQFF
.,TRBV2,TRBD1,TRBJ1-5,TGTGCCAGCGGGACAGGGGGCAGGCCCCAGCATTTT,CASGTGGRPQHF
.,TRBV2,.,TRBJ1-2,TGTGCCAGCAGTGAAAGTCCGGGTCGAATGCATGGCTACACCTTC,CASSESPGRMHGYTF
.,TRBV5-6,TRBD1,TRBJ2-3,TGTGCCAGCAGCTCGGGACAGGGATATGCAGATACGCAGTATTTT,CASSSGQGYADTQYF
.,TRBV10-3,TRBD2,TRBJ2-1,TGTGCCATCAGGCCACCTAGCGGGAGCGAGTTCTTC,CAIRPPSGSEFF
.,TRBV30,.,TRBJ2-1,TGTGCCTGGAGTAGGAAAGGTAGCGGTGAGCAGTTCTTC,CAWSRKGSGEQFF
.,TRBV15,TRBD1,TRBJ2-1,TGTGCCACTTCTGCCCGGGACAGTTTTAACGGGCAGTTCTTC,CATSARDSFNGQFF
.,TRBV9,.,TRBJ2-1,TGTGCCAGCAGCCAGGGTTGGACCTACAATGAGCAGTTCTTC,CASSQGWTYNEQFF
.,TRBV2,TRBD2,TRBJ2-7,TGTGCCAGCCGCTGGGGAGCTAGCGGGATGCGCGAGCAGTACTTC,CASRWGASGMREQYF
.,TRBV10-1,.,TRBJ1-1,TGCGCCAGCAGCGGAGAGGTGAACACTGAAGCTTTCTTT,CASSGEVNTEAFF
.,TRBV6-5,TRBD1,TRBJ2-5,TGTGCCAGCAGTTACTCAAGACAGGGGGGAGGGACCCAGTACTTC,CASSYSRQGGGTQYF
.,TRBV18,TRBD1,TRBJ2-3,TGTGCCAGCTCACCGGGACAGAGCACAGATACGCAGTATTTT,CASSPGQSTDTQYF
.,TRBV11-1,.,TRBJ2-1,TGTGCCAGCAGCTTCTCACAGGGTGATGAGCAGTTCTTC,CASSFSQGDEQFF